The 19 T cell receptor beta chains listed next were all sequenced from one sample in a study of blood T cell repertoires in COVID-19. Method: immunoSEQ multiplex PCR; TCRdb's copy keeps in-frame clones and lacks some. The sample has more than 30,000 clones, approximately 93% seen once. Sequenced: peripheral blood. The source of these receptors is a human donor with active COVID-19. The donor label of this sample is uncertain.

CDR3: CASGLVNGGLEETQYF. The CDR3 DNA reads TGTGCTAGTGGTTTGGTAAACGGGGGGTTGGAGGAGACCCAGTACTTC. This chain uses TRBV12-5 with TRBJ2-5, with TRBD2 identical over 7 bases. The germline gives CDR1 LGHNT, CDR2 FRNRAP. This CDR3 has 16 amino acids. V shed 0 bases, J shed 5 bases, and the junction held 9 bases outside the gene matches.

In DNA form, the CDR3 reads TGCGCCAGCAGCCCTCAAGAGCCGACTGGAAACACCATATATTTT. Translation gives CASSPQEPTGNTIYF. The genes are TRBV5-1 and TRBJ1-3; D is uncertain. Germline CDR1 and CDR2: SGHRS and YFSETQ. Trimming pared 4 bases from V and 2 bases from J, leaving 13 bases between. This CDR3 spans 15 amino acids. Combining the CDR3 with reference TRBV5-1 and TRBJ1-3 gives the whole variable domain KAGVTQTPRYLIKTRGQQVTLSCSPISGHRSVSWYQQTPGQGLQFLFEYFSETQRNKGNFPGRFSGRQFSNSRSEMNVSTLELGDSALYLCASSPQEPTGNTIYFGEGSWLTVV.

This clone was picked up one time. V usage is TRBV24-1 and J usage is TRBJ2-5, with TRBD2 matching 14 bases. The CDR3 is 18 amino acids. Trimming removed 4 bases from V and 1 base from J; junction bases left unmatched: 7. Per the germline V gene, CDR1 is KGHDR and CDR2 is SFDVKD. The CDR3 nucleotides are TGTGCCACCAGTGACAAGGGACTAGCGGGAGCGGGCCAAGAGACCCAGTACTTC. Protein sequence: CATSDKGLAGAGQETQYF.

The chain has TRBV6-2 or TRBV6-3 and TRBJ2-1; D unclear. Trimming pared 0 bases from V and 4 bases from J, leaving 7 bases between. Germline loops: CDR1 MNHEY, CDR2 SVGEGT. CDR3 length equals 14 residues. The CDR3 region has the DNA TGTGCCAGCAGTTACTCGTTCAGATACAATGAGCAGTTCTTC. It codes for CASSYSFRYNEQFF.

The V gene is TRBV5-6, the J gene TRBJ2-3; maybe TRBD1 (6 bases). Germline CDR1 is SGHDT and CDR2 is YYEEEE. V was cut by 0 bases and J by 4 bases, with 6 bases left in between. This CDR3 is 13 amino acids long. The DNA of the CDR3 is TGTGCCAGCAGCTTGGACAGGGCAGATACGCAGTATTTT. This encodes CASSLDRADTQYF.

V usage is TRBV7-2 and J usage is TRBJ2-5; 7 bases line up with TRBD1. The V gene end was trimmed by 5 bases and the J gene end by 2 bases; junction bases not matched to a gene: 5. This CDR3 contains 14 residues. Germline values: CDR1 SGHTA, CDR2 FQGNSA. CDR3 protein: CASSPDRAQETQYF. The CDR3 DNA sequence: TGTGCCAGCAGCCCTGACAGGGCACAAGAGACCCAGTACTTC. Combining the CDR3 with reference TRBV7-2 and TRBJ2-5 gives the whole variable domain GAGVSQSPSNKVTEKGKDVELRCDPISGHTALYWYRQSLGQGLEFLIYFQGNSAPDKSGLPSDRFSAERTGGSVSTLTIQRTQQEDSAVYLCASSPDRAQETQYFGPGTRLLVL.

This chain uses TRBV3-1 (or the pseudogene TRBV3-2) with TRBJ2-7; 8 nucleotides agree with TRBD2. CDR3 length equals 14 residues. V lost 1 base and J lost 11; bases outside the gene matches: 10. CDR1 LGHDT and CDR2 YNNKEL come from the germline V gene (reference sequence). The CDR3 nucleotides are TGTGCCAGCAGCCAAGGTCTGGCGGGAGGAAAGGAGTACTTC. This gives the protein CASSQGLAGGKEYF.

The table lists this clone with a count of one. This rearrangement joins TRBV9 to TRBJ1-2; D is perhaps TRBD1 (6 bases). This CDR3 contains 16 residues. Per germline, CDR1 SGDLS and CDR2 YYNGEE. V lost 1 base to trimming and J lost 4 bases, with 17 bases between them. CDR3 bases: TGTGCCAGCAGCGTATCCCCCGTTCAGGGGATCTATGGCTACACCTTC. This encodes CASSVSPVQGIYGYTF.

This clone was counted between two and nine times. This chain uses TRBV6-1 with TRBJ1-5; 9 positions match TRBD1. This CDR3 contains 15 residues. With V trimmed by 3 bases and J by 5 bases, 5 bases remained unmatched. The germline V gene encodes CDR1 MNHNS and CDR2 SASEGT. CDR3 DNA: TGTGCCAGCAGTGACAACACAGGGGGCTATCAGCCCCAGCATTTT. The encoded protein is CASSDNTGGYQPQHF.

The chain uses TRBV2 and TRBJ2-1; tentatively, D is TRBD2 (7 bases). V lost 6 bases and J lost 10, with 37 bases in between. From germline, CDR1 is SNHLY and CDR2 FYNNEI. This CDR3 has 20 amino acids. The chain's CDR3 is CASSVLSGLSPRRGGGEQFF. In DNA, the CDR3 is TGTGCCAGCAGCGTCTTGTCGGGACTTTCACCGCGCCGCGGGGGCGGGGAGCAGTTCTTC. Looking up the rest from reference TRBV2 and TRBJ2-1 gives the full variable domain: EPEVTQTPSHQVTQMGQEVILRCVPISNHLYFYWYRQILGQKVEFLVSFYNNEISEKSEIFDDQFSVERPDGSNFTLKIRSTKLEDSAMYFCASSVLSGLSPRRGGGEQFFGPGTRLTVL.

V gene TRBV7-9 combines with J gene TRBJ1-4; D is possibly TRBD1 (6 bases). The CDR3 covers 15 residues. V lost 5 bases, J lost 8 bases, and 18 bases lay in between. The V gene's germline CDR1 is SEHNR and CDR2 FQNEAQ (reference sequence). As DNA, the CDR3 is TGTGCCAGCAGCCAAGCACAGGGCCTTCGGGAAAAACTGTTTTTT. The encoded protein is CASSQAQGLREKLFF. Full variable domain (missing parts from reference TRBV7-9 and TRBJ1-4): DTGVSQNPRHKITKRGQNVTFRCDPISEHNRLYWYRQTLGQGPEFLTYFQNEAQLEKSRLLSDRFSAERPKGSFSTLEIQRTEQGDSAMYLCASSQAQGLREKLFFGSGTQLSVL.

The V gene is TRBV7-9, the J gene TRBJ1-1; D not certain. The CDR3 sequence is 12 residues long. Germline V gene sequence: CDR1 SEHNR, CDR2 FQNEAQ (reference sequence). Deletions cut 3 bases from V and 10 bases from J, with 12 bases between. The chain's CDR3 is CASSFIDGAAFF. The CDR3, as DNA: TGTGCCAGCAGCTTCATTGATGGAGCAGCTTTCTTT.

The chain has TRBV6-5 and TRBJ2-7; D is unclear. In germline, CDR1 is MNHEY, CDR2 SVGAGI. The CDR3 consists of 14 residues. Trimming pared 6 bases from V and 7 bases from J, leaving 19 bases between. The CDR3 sequence is CASRSYVAASEQYF. Written as DNA, the CDR3 is TGTGCCAGCAGGAGTTACGTGGCAGCTAGTGAGCAGTACTTC.

The chain uses TRBV4-1 and TRBJ2-1; perhaps TRBD1 as D (5 bases). V was shortened by 4 bases and J by 6 bases, with 13 bases between the two germline ends. This CDR3 is 14 amino acids long. CDR1 MGHRA and CDR2 YSYEKL come from the germline V gene. The CDR3 spells CASSRGNRGNEQFF. The DNA of the CDR3 is TGCGCCAGCAGCCGGGGCAACAGAGGCAATGAGCAGTTCTTC.

This chain connects TRBV11-2 to TRBJ2-7; D is possibly TRBD1 (6 bases). V lost 5 bases and J lost 2, with 13 bases in between. Per germline, CDR1 SGHAT and CDR2 FQNNGV. This CDR3 is built from 14 residues. CDR3 nucleotides: TGTGCCAGCAGCGGGACATTTGGGGCCTACGAGCAGTACTTC. It specifies CASSGTFGAYEQYF.

The genes are TRBV19 and TRBJ1-5; tentative D call: TRBD1 (5 bases). The length of the CDR3 is 12 residues. Germline values: CDR1 LNHDA, CDR2 SQIVND (reference sequence). V gave up 7 bases and J gave up 6 bases, with 10 bases separating them. The CDR3: CASMQGSQPQHF. Here the CDR3 DNA reads TGTGCCAGTATGCAGGGTTCTCAGCCCCAGCATTTT.

This chain uses TRBV4-2 with TRBJ2-1; 11 nucleotides align to TRBD1. The CDR3 has 16 amino acids. Germline values: CDR1 LGHNA, CDR2 YNFKEQ. V dropped 4 bases and J dropped 8; count of bases not matched to a gene: 10. The CDR3 loop reads CASSPAGTGGWDEQFF. CDR3 in DNA: TGTGCCAGCAGCCCTGCCGGGACAGGGGGATGGGATGAGCAGTTCTTC.

The genes are TRBV7-2 and TRBJ1-5, with 7 bases matching TRBD1. J was trimmed by 4 bases and V by 1 base; bases with no gene match: 4. Germline lookup yields CDR1 SGHTA and CDR2 FQGNSA. This CDR3 contains 15 residues. The CDR3, as DNA: TGTGCCAGCAGCTTAGTACCGGGACAGAATCAGCCCCAGCATTTT. It codes for CASSLVPGQNQPQHF.

The chain couples TRBV2 to TRBJ2-7, with 7 bases that match TRBD1. Trimming at V came to 4 bases and at J to 3 bases, leaving 6 bases not matched to a gene. The CDR3 sequence is 14 residues long. Germline V lookup: CDR1 SNHLY, CDR2 FYNNEI. The DNA for the CDR3 is TGTGCCAGCAGTGTCGGGACAGCCAACTACGAGCAGTACTTC. Protein: CASSVGTANYEQYF. Drawing the rest from reference TRBV2 and TRBJ2-7, the complete variable domain is EPEVTQTPSHQVTQMGQEVILRCVPISNHLYFYWYRQILGQKVEFLVSFYNNEISEKSEIFDDQFSVERPDGSNFTLKIRSTKLEDSAMYFCASSVGTANYEQYFGPGTRLTVT.